This T cell receptor (beta chain) originates from a study of blood T cell repertoires in COVID-19. At the level of the study: The origin of the acute and convalescent COVID-19 samples was the United States, Italy and Spain.

Cohorts were determined from participant-reported clinical history. Source study methods: Reference gene primer amplification in the assay estimated nucleated cell counts. Data came from immunoSEQ multiplex PCR; TCRdb stores just in-frame clones and leaves some out. The V and J calls and clone size were taken over from that table, and D and trimming were inferred from the DNA. The repertoire holds about 150,000 clones, with around 80% as singletons. V dropped 0 bases and J dropped 6 bases, with 11 bases sitting between them. The CDR3 spans 14 residues. Germline V gives CDR1 KGHSH, CDR2 LQKENI. This sequence was found in a woman aged 50 to 60 who had recovered from COVID-19. Sequenced input: PBMCs or T cells enriched from blood (not recorded which). The chain carries TRBV18 and TRBJ1-2; no reliable D call. The CDR3 DNA follows: TGTGCCAGCTCACCACCGAGGGCGGCCGATGGCTACACCTTC. The encoded protein is CASSPPRAADGYTF. Looking up the rest from reference TRBV18 and TRBJ1-2 gives the full variable domain: NAGVMQNPRHLVRRRGQEARLRCSPMKGHSHVYWYRQLPEEGLKFMVYLQKENIIDESGMPKERFSAEFPKEGPSILRIQQVVRGDSAAYFCASSPPRAADGYTFGSGTRLTVV.